These 19 T cell receptor beta chains were all obtained from the same sample, sequenced in a study of T cells in Graves' hyperthyroidism and ophthalmopathy. Using RNA transcripts as the source, TCR beta CDR3 regions were amplified. During a first-round RT-PCR of the TCR CDR3, the HTBI primer set was used. TCRdb reanalysed the multiplex PCR reads using MiXCR and keeps one entry per CDR3 protein. The sample shows about 460,000 distinct CDR3 sequences, about 22% of them seen only once. The sequenced sample was blood. These receptors all come from a woman aged 70-85 years with Graves' ophthalmopathy.

The chain employs TRBV7-2 and TRBJ2-3; a weak D match, TRBD2 (6 bases). V shed 5 bases and J shed 5 bases, with 17 bases lying between them. Germline values: CDR1 SGHTA, CDR2 FQGNSA. This CDR3 is built from 15 residues. DNA of the CDR3: TGTGCCAGCAGCCATACGGGACTCCCCGAAGATACGCAGTATTTT. It specifies CASSHTGLPEDTQYF. Based on the CDR3 plus reference TRBV7-2 and TRBJ2-3, the full variable domain is GAGVSQSPSNKVTEKGKDVELRCDPISGHTALYWYRQSLGQGLEFLIYFQGNSAPDKSGLPSDRFSAERTGGSVSTLTIQRTQQEDSAVYLCASSHTGLPEDTQYFGPGTRLTVL.

The chain links TRBV6-2 or TRBV6-3 to TRBJ2-7; the match to TRBD2 covers 11 bases. Germline V gives CDR1 MNHEY, CDR2 SVGEGT. The junction had 5 bases not matched to a gene; V was cut back by 6 bases and J by 4 bases. This CDR3 has 14 amino acids. CDR3: CASSRLAGLYEQYF. CDR3 DNA sequence: TGTGCCAGCAGCCGACTAGCGGGACTTTACGAGCAGTACTTC.

The table lists this clonotype with a few counts. J is TRBJ2-4 and V is TRBV6-2 or TRBV6-3, with D perhaps matching TRBD2 (6 bases). The V gene's germline CDR1 is MNHEY and CDR2 SVGEGT. The V gene lost 8 bases and the J gene lost 3 bases, with 20 bases spanning the gap. The CDR3 runs to 16 residues. The CDR3 loop is CASSNLGGPDKNIQYF. The CDR3 DNA reads TGTGCCAGCTCAAACCTGGGAGGCCCGGACAAAAACATTCAGTACTTC.

V is TRBV20-1 and J is TRBJ2-1; D could derive from TRBD1 or TRBD2 (5 bases each). Germline lookup yields CDR1 DFQATT and CDR2 SNEGSKA (reference sequence). The CDR3 spans 14 residues. V lost 5 bases and J lost 7, with 18 bases in between. The CDR3 loop is CSARGAVARNEQFF. CDR3 in DNA: TGCAGTGCTCGAGGGGCGGTAGCTCGGAATGAGCAGTTCTTC.

The chain recombines TRBV7-2 with TRBJ2-1, with 12 bases matching TRBD1. V trimming: 5 bases; J trimming: 6 bases; junction bases outside the gene matches: 14. CDR3 length: 18 amino acids. The germline CDR1 and CDR2 sequences are SGHTA and FQGNSA. CDR3 amino acids: CASSRGTGGVFLSNEQFF. CDR3 nucleotides: TGTGCCAGCAGCCGCGGGACAGGGGGCGTTTTTCTTTCCAATGAGCAGTTCTTC.

Worth noting for this clonotype: This clone may be a read error of a much larger clone one base away. The chain employs TRBV12-3 or TRBV12-4 and TRBJ1-2; D is ambiguous. V lost 1 base and J lost 8, with 8 bases in between. This CDR3 region has 12 residues. CDR3 in DNA: TGTGCCAGCAGTTTAGGTGTTAGCGGCTACACCTTC. Translating gives CASSLGVSGYTF.

The rearrangement joins TRBV7-9 to TRBJ1-2, with a tentative D call TRBD1 (6 bases). This CDR3 is 15 amino acids long. Germline V lookup: CDR1 SEHNR, CDR2 FQNEAQ (reference sequence). The V end lost 5 bases, the J end lost 4 bases, and 17 bases lay between the germline ends. The CDR3 sequence is CASSLSGDLAYGYTF. The CDR3 coding sequence is TGTGCCAGCAGCCTATCAGGGGATCTCGCCTATGGCTACACCTTC. Using reference TRBV7-9 and TRBJ1-2 for the parts outside the CDR3, the full variable domain is DTGVSQNPRHKITKRGQNVTFRCDPISEHNRLYWYRQTLGQGPEFLTYFQNEAQLEKSRLLSDRFSAERPKGSFSTLEIQRTEQGDSAMYLCASSLSGDLAYGYTFGSGTRLTVV.

This clonotype was detected only a few times. This chain connects TRBV5-1 to TRBJ2-7; 7 positions match TRBD1. V lost 1 base and J lost 3; bases outside the gene matches: 4. CDR1 is SGHRS and CDR2 is YFSETQ in the germline V gene. This CDR3 is 14 amino acids long. The CDR3 sequence: CASSLLDRNYEQYF. The CDR3 nucleotides read TGCGCCAGCAGCTTGCTGGACAGGAACTACGAGCAGTACTTC.

The chain has TRBV28 and TRBJ1-2; D remains unclear. CDR3 length equals 19 residues. The germline CDR1 and CDR2 sequences are MDHEN and SYDVKM. V lost 1 base and J 0 bases, leaving 21 bases between the germline ends. The CDR3 nucleotides are TGTGCCAGCAGTTTATTAGCCCGAACTCGAGGGATTCCTAACTATGGCTACACCTTC. Protein: CASSLLARTRGIPNYGYTF.

This clonotype came up a few times. The chain employs TRBV20-1 and TRBJ1-1, with TRBD1 as a possible D gene (5 bases). Trimming took off 2 bases at V and 1 base at J, with 11 bases between the two ends. Germline V gene data show CDR1 as DFQATT and CDR2 as SNEGSKA (reference sequence). CDR3 size: 14 residues. The CDR3 nucleotides read TGCAGTGCTAGAAAAGGACACGGGAACACTGAAGCTTTCTTT. Protein product: CSARKGHGNTEAFF.

This clonotype was observed a handful of times. The V and J genes are TRBV7-2 and TRBJ1-5; 8 nucleotides agree with TRBD1. The trim removed 5 bases at V and 5 bases at J, leaving 8 bases unmatched. Germline assignment: CDR1 SGHTA and CDR2 FQGNSA. The CDR3 has 15 residues. In DNA, the CDR3 is TGTGCCAGCAGCCGAACAGGGGGAGGAGATCAGCCCCAGCATTTT. Residues: CASSRTGGGDQPQHF.

The chain has TRBV19 and TRBJ2-2, with D possibly TRBD2 on 6 matching bases. V shed 1 base and J shed 8 bases, with 14 bases lying between them. The CDR3 runs to 15 residues. In germline, CDR1 is LNHDA, CDR2 SQIVND (reference sequence). The chain's CDR3 is CASSIVPTSTGELFF. DNA of the CDR3: TGTGCCAGTAGTATAGTTCCGACTAGTACGGGGGAGCTGTTTTTT.

The chain carries TRBV19 and TRBJ2-3; TRBD1 or TRBD2 may be the D gene (5 bases each). The CDR3 consists of 16 residues. CDR1 and CDR2 from the germline V gene are LNHDA and SQIVND (reference sequence). V was pared by 5 bases and J by 2 bases, with 17 bases between. The CDR3, as DNA: TGTGCCAGTAGTCTCAGGACCGGGACCGCCACAGATACGCAGTATTTT. Protein: CASSLRTGTATDTQYF.

This clonotype was seen only a few times. The chain links TRBV6-1 to TRBJ1-1, with TRBD1 matching 7 bases. This CDR3 is 14 amino acids long. The germline V gene encodes CDR1 MNHNS and CDR2 SASEGT. After removal of 4 bases from V and 5 bases from J, the junction contained 7 bases not matched to a gene. Here the CDR3 reads CASSVKTGFTEAFF. For the CDR3, the DNA is TGTGCCAGCAGTGTTAAGACAGGGTTTACTGAAGCTTTCTTT.

This clonotype was counted between two and nine times. The chain has TRBV27 and TRBJ1-6; 8 nucleotides match TRBD1. Per germline, CDR1 MNHEY and CDR2 SMNVEV (reference sequence). Germline trimming cut 6 bases from V and 6 bases from J; bases unmatched to any gene: 4. The CDR3 has 14 residues. Here the CDR3 DNA reads TGTGCCAGCAGGCGGGGACAGGTTAATTCACCCCTCCACTTT. Protein: CASRRGQVNSPLHF.

The chain combines TRBV25-1 with TRBJ1-2; D is perhaps TRBD1 (5 bases). CDR3 length: 13 residues. Germline V gene data show CDR1 as MGHDK and CDR2 as SYGVNS. Trimming took 4 bases from V and 6 from J, leaving 12 bases between them. As DNA, the CDR3 is TGTGCCAGCAGTGCTCCAGGGACTAATGGCTACACCTTC. It specifies CASSAPGTNGYTF.

The chain joins TRBV20-1 to TRBJ2-1; D remains ambiguous. The CDR3 loop spans 12 amino acids. V was pared by 1 base and J by 9 bases, with 10 bases between. CDR1 DFQATT and CDR2 SNEGSKA come from the germline V gene (reference sequence). CDR3 DNA: TGCAGTGCTAGAGGAGGTATTGCTGAGCAGTTCTTC. Residues: CSARGGIAEQFF.

This clonotype was seen a handful of times. This chain connects TRBV6-1 to TRBJ2-1, with D possibly TRBD1 on 5 matching bases. V was clipped by 8 bases and J by 0 bases, with 11 bases between them. CDR1 is MNHNS and CDR2 is SASEGT in the germline V gene. CDR3 length equals 14 residues. CDR3 sequence (DNA): TGTGCCAGCTTAACAGGAAGCTCCTACAATGAGCAGTTCTTC. This codes for CASLTGSSYNEQFF.

This clonotype was detected a few times. The chain uses TRBV6-2 or TRBV6-3 and TRBJ2-7; D remains ambiguous. Trimming shortened V by 7 bases and J by 0 bases, and 13 bases separated the two germline ends. Germline V lookup: CDR1 MNHEY, CDR2 SVGEGT. CDR3 length: 14 residues. CDR3 protein: CASTFRKSSYEQYF. The CDR3 DNA reads TGTGCCAGCACTTTCCGAAAAAGCTCCTACGAGCAGTACTTC.